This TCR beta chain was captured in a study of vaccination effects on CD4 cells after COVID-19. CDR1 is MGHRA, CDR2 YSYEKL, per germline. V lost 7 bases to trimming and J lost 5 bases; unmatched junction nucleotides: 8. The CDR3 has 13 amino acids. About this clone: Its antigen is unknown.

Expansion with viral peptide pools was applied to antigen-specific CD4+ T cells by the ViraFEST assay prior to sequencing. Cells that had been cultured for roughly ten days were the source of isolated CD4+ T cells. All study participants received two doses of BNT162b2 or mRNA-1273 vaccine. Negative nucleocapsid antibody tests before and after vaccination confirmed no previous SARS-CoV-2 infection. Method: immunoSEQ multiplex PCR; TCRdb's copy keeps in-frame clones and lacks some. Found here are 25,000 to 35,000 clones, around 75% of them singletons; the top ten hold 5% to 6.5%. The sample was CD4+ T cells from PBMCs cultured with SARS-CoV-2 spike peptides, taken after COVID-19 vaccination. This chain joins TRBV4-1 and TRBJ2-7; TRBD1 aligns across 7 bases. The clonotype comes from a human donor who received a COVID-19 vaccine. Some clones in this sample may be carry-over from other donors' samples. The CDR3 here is CASNNRGENEQYV. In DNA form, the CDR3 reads TGCGCCAGCAACAACAGGGGCGAGAACGAGCAGTACGTC.